This T cell receptor (beta chain) was identified during a study of tissue T cells after allogeneic stem cell transplantation. The study's findings and limits: TCR repertoires tracked anatomic similarity, regardless of disease or transplant status. Across patients, clones rarely overlapped, yet motif clusters were shared tissue-specifically. Only a limited share of tissue TCRs appeared in blood or spleen.

The V and J ends lost 2 bases and 0 bases respectively, with 8 bases between them. The CDR3 runs to 14 residues. The germline gives CDR1 FNHDT, CDR2 SITEND (reference sequence). As regards this clone: The antigen is not known. Gene names and germline match the mouse. The read terminates 1 residue before the CDR3 end, so the remaining end is supplied by the germline J gene.

The method was immunoSEQ multiplex PCR; TCRdb's version includes in-frame clones alone and lacks a portion of them. The sample comprises under 1,500 clones, less than 70% of which are singletons, and around 7.2% rests with the top ten. The receptor's source is a female BALB/c mouse in good health. Mouse strain MHC haplotype: H2-d. Sequenced: skin. V usage is TRBV19 and J usage is TRBJ1-1, with D uncertain. The CDR3 sequence is CASSIQNANTEVFF. CDR3 DNA, as far as it was read: TGTGCCAGCAGTATCCAGAATGCAAACACAGAAGTCTTC.